These T cell receptor beta chains were read from a single sample in a study of T-cell reconstitution after alpha-beta-depleted transplantation in children. Via MiXCR, TCRdb re-called the PCR reads, giving one row per CDR3 protein. The table lists around 490,000 distinct CDR3 sequences, about an eighth of them singletons, with 14% in the top ten. Sample: PBMCs, mostly from graft donor cells, taken 180 days after TCRalphabeta/CD19-depleted stem cell transplant. Receptors originate from a female patient aged 2-9 years who had a stem cell transplant for aplastic anemia, so the T cells may come from the graft donor. CDR3s include the opening cysteine and the closing phenylalanine or tryptophan. A D gene is named only where the DNA matches it firmly. Clone size is shown for a subset of rows, as once, few, many or a class of expanded clone.

CDR3: CASSDADTGRPDTQYF; DNA: TGTGCCAGCAGCGACGCTGACACCGGCCGGCCCGATACGCAGTATTTT; length: 16; D: -; V: TRBV7-9; size: few; J: TRBJ2-3
CDR3: CSAGQGRETQYF; DNA: TGCAGCGCCGGACAGGGGCGGGAGACCCAGTACTTC; length: 12; D: TRBD1; V: TRBV29-1; size: many; J: TRBJ2-5
CDR3: CASSDPGLEGTQYF; DNA: TGTGCCAGCAGCGACCCGGGACTAGAGGGGACCCAGTACTTC; length: 14; D: TRBD2; V: TRBV9; size: -; J: TRBJ2-5
CDR3: CSASSGLNYLMNTEAFF; DNA: TGCAGTGCTAGTTCAGGCCTCAACTACCTTATGAACACTGAAGCTTTCTTT; length: 17; D: -; V: TRBV20-1; size: -; J: TRBJ1-1
CDR3: CASSVAGSQETQYF; DNA: TGTGCCAGCAGTGTGGCGGGTTCCCAAGAGACCCAGTACTTC; length: 14; D: -; V: TRBV25-1; size: many; J: TRBJ2-5
CDR3: CSVSRGGAGNGYTF; DNA: TGCAGCGTTTCGAGGGGGGGGGCCGGCAATGGCTACACCTTC; length: 14; D: -; V: TRBV29-1; size: many; J: TRBJ1-2
CDR3: CASKSGLSGKETQYF; DNA: TGTGCCAGCAAGTCGGGGCTGAGCGGGAAAGAGACCCAGTACTTC; length: 15; D: TRBD2; V: TRBV12-3/TRBV12-4; size: -; J: TRBJ2-5
CDR3: CASRTGPTNTGELFF; DNA: TGTGCCAGCCGGACAGGGCCAACGAACACCGGGGAGCTGTTTTTT; length: 15; D: TRBD1; V: TRBV7-2; size: few; J: TRBJ2-2
CDR3: CATSTTGTGHNEQFF; DNA: TGTGCCACCAGCACCACCGGGACAGGACACAATGAGCAGTTCTTC; length: 15; D: TRBD1; V: TRBV15; size: few; J: TRBJ2-1
CDR3: CASSLVPGASNQPQHF; DNA: TGTGCCAGCAGCTTAGTTCCGGGGGCTAGCAATCAGCCCCAGCATTTT; length: 16; D: -; V: TRBV7-9; size: -; J: TRBJ1-5
CDR3: CASSSGTGGRTTDTQYF; DNA: TGTGCCAGCTCCTCGGGGACCGGTGGGAGAACGACAGATACGCAGTATTTT; length: 17; D: -; V: TRBV12-3/TRBV12-4; size: -; J: TRBJ2-3
CDR3: CPPWGSGGYEQYF; DNA: TGTCCCCCGTGGGGCTCGGGGGGCTACGAGCAGTACTTC; length: 13; D: TRBD2; V: TRBV12-3/TRBV12-4; size: few; J: TRBJ2-7
CDR3: CASSFRTGKGETQYF; DNA: TGTGCCAGCAGCTTCCGTACGGGAAAAGGAGAGACCCAGTACTTC; length: 15; D: -; V: TRBV7-9; size: -; J: TRBJ2-5
CDR3: CASSQDHGTTGTENRQFF; DNA: TGTGCCAGCAGCCAAGATCACGGAACAACCGGGACTGAGAATAGGCAGTTCTTC; length: 18; D: -; V: TRBV4-2; size: few; J: TRBJ2-1
CDR3: CSASRTGGGYEQYF; DNA: TGCAGTGCTAGCCGGACAGGGGGCGGGTACGAGCAGTACTTC; length: 14; D: TRBD1; V: TRBV20-1; size: many; J: TRBJ2-7
CDR3: CASSIGGTHYGYTF; DNA: TGTGCCAGTAGTATCGGTGGCACCCACTATGGCTACACCTTC; length: 14; D: -; V: TRBV19; size: few; J: TRBJ1-2
CDR3: CASSLTPLDTGELFF; DNA: TGTGCCAGCAGCTTGACCCCATTGGACACCGGGGAGCTGTTTTTT; length: 15; D: -; V: TRBV7-2; size: many; J: TRBJ2-2